This TCR beta chain comes out of a study of Tregs in tolerant kidney transplant recipients. Findings and limits, study-wide: Tregs expanded with activated donor B cells seemed most donor-specific. The small number of patients limits these findings pending further validation. This study did not directly address biological reproducibility.

CD4+CD25+CD127- Tregs, CD4+CD25- non-Tregs, CD4 and CD8 cells were sorted. Remarks on this clone: The antigen remains unidentified.

The germline V and J ends were trimmed by 0 bases and 1 base, with 10 bases remaining between them. Germline CDR1 reads SGHRS; CDR2 reads YFSETQ. This CDR3 contains 15 residues. This table comes from immunoSEQ multiplex PCR, and its TCRdb copy is limited to in-frame clones, with some not included. The sample shows about 240,000 clones, approximately 84% of them seen only once. This chain links TRBV5-1 with TRBJ1-1; D is uncertain. The sample consisted of CD4+ T cells from blood. This sequence was found in a human donor in good health. DNA for the CDR3: TGCGCCAGCAGCTTGGAGGCAGCATCGAACACTGAAGCTTTCTTT. Protein: CASSLEAASNTEAFF.